Reported below is one T cell receptor beta chain. Its antigen is not known. CDR3 length: 15 amino acids. Germline CDR1 and CDR2: SGDLS and YYNGEE. Trimming shortened V by 4 bases and J by 1 base, and 14 bases separated the two germline ends. The data stem from a study of T cell responses to AZD1222 COVID-19 vaccine. General study points: Increased Spike-specific TCR breadth and depth were observed after two AZD1222 doses.

Method: immunoSEQ multiplex PCR; TCRdb's copy keeps in-frame clones and lacks some. The repertoire consists of some 150,000 clones, with around nine tenths occurring once and the leading ten covering roughly 2.9%. This chain joins TRBV9 and TRBJ1-1; TRBD1 might be the D (5 bases). This material consisted of peripheral blood, taken on day 0 of MenACWY control vaccination. The TCR sequence derives from an adult in good health. CDR3 amino acids: CASSPGYGENTEAFF. CDR3 nucleotide sequence: TGTGCCAGCAGCCCAGGGTACGGCGAGAACACTGAAGCTTTCTTT. Together with reference TRBV9 and TRBJ1-1, the CDR3 gives the full variable domain: DSGVTQTPKHLITATGQRVTLRCSPRSGDLSVYWYQQSLDQGLQFLIQYYNGEERAKGNILERFSAQQFPDLHSELNLSSLELGDSALYFCASSPGYGENTEAFFGQGTRLTVV.